What follows describes a single TCR beta chain. The data belong to a study of T cell changes during pregnancy in multiple sclerosis. Generated by immunoSEQ multiplex PCR, the TCRdb table keeps only in-frame clones and is missing some. The table lists more than 60,000 clones, 90% to 95% of them singletons, with around 0.85% in the top ten. CDR1 and CDR2 (germline): MNHNY, SVGAGI (reference sequence). The CDR3 runs 15 residues. V lost 2 bases and J lost 4; bases outside the gene matches: 2. The clonotype originates from a female donor with multiple sclerosis, enrolled in a pregnancy study. The sample consisted of peripheral blood, taken before pregnancy. This chain joins TRBV6-6 and TRBJ2-1; 10 nucleotides match TRBD1. CDR3 sequence: CASSYGTGEYNEQFF. Written as DNA, the CDR3 is TGTGCCAGCAGTTACGGGACAGGGGAATACAATGAGCAGTTCTTC.